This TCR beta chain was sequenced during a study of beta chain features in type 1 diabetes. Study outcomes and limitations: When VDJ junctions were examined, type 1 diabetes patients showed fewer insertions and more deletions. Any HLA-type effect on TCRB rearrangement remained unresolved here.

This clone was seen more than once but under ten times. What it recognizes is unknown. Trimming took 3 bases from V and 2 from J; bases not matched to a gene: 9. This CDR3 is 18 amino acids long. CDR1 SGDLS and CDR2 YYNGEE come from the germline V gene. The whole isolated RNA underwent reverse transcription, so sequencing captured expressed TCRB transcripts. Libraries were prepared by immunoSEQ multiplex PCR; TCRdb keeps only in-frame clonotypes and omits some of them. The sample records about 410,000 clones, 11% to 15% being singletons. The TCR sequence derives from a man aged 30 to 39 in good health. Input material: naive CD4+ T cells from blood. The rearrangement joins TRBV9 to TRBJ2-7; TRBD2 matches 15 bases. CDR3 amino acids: CASSEGTSGGLTPYEQYF. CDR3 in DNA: TGTGCCAGCAGCGAGGGGACTAGCGGGGGGCTGACTCCCTACGAGCAGTACTTC.